The TCR beta chain described here comes from a study of cytomegalovirus exposure and HLA in healthy donors. Study-wide background: Of approximately 400 genotyped donors, more than 75% clustered with self-reported Caucasian donors.

Comments on this clone: Its antigen is not identified.

Overall study results and limits: One variant, a missense change in DCLRE1C, was linked in a later analysis to TCR beta V- and J-gene trimming.

The CDR3 spans 16 residues. V shed 3 bases and J 1 base; nucleotides not matched to a gene: 3. Germline V gives CDR1 SGHAT, CDR2 FQNNGV. Primers included in the PCR were 60 Vbeta and 13 Jbeta primers. This table comes from immunoSEQ multiplex PCR, and its TCRdb copy is limited to in-frame clones, with some not included. The repertoire has about 180,000 clones, about 80% of them found once; the top ten carry less than 0.65%. The chain carries TRBV11-2 and TRBJ2-2; 9 positions agree with TRBD1. This TCR was sampled from a woman in her fifties or sixties in good health and CMV-seronegative. Sequencing used PBMCs. The CDR3, as DNA: TGTGCCAGCAGCTTCTACAGGGGGCTGAACACCGGGGAGCTGTTTTTT. As protein: CASSFYRGLNTGELFF.